This T cell receptor (beta chain) appears in the sequencing data of a study of pediatric ulcerative colitis. Findings of the study overall: Blood samples from a couple of patients yielded substantially fewer templates and were excluded from blood-rectal overlap analysis. Ulcerative colitis patients shared more blood-rectal clones than controls.

Colonoscopy and blood draw happened at the same time. With respect to this clone: Its antigen is still unknown.

The survey-level immunoSEQ assay was used. The table came from immunoSEQ multiplex PCR; TCRdb's copy has only in-frame clones and leaves some out. The sample includes about 64,000 clones, 85% to 90% of them seen just once. The germline V gene has CDR1 SGHNT and CDR2 YYREEE (reference sequence). The CDR3 contains 16 residues. The ends were cut back, 1 base at V and 0 bases at J, with 10 bases in the middle. The V and J genes are TRBV5-4 and TRBJ2-2; TRBD2 is a possible D gene (5 bases). The sample taken for sequencing was blood. This sequence originates from a boy between 10 and 17 years old with severe ulcerative colitis. The CDR3 here is CASSLLGGANTGELFF. The CDR3 nucleotides are TGTGCCAGCAGCTTGCTCGGAGGAGCGAACACCGGGGAGCTGTTTTTT.